This T cell receptor beta chain was observed in a study of cytomegalovirus exposure and HLA in healthy donors (dated by TCRdb to about 2017). Background for the entire study: According to a later analysis, the 120 or so validation repertoires were produced on the same platform as the roughly 600 repertoires of the first cohort. The aim of the study was to test whether cataloging public T cell receptors could identify signatures of past pathogen exposure. Besides the first cohort of approximately 670 subjects, a separate validation cohort made up of some 110 different subjects was used. High-throughput TCR immunosequencing, statistical association of individual TCRs with disease status, and machine learning were combined to predict cytomegalovirus infection status.

About this clone itself: The clone's antigen remains unknown. Within one base of it there is no much larger clone, and no base qualities were kept.

Study-wide conclusions, independent of this receptor: In vitro tests confirmed that a few of the cytomegalovirus-associated TCR beta chains recognize cytomegalovirus antigens. While some public TCRs were present in many individuals, most TCR sequences turned up only very rarely across donors. A total of about 150 TCR beta chains were listed by the study as associated with cytomegalovirus. It was suggested by the authors that the approach could potentially be generalized to other disease states and immunological phenotypes. The validation cohort had no HLA typing available for a later analysis, so co-occurrence within that cohort was assessed over all 110 or so repertoires. Cytomegalovirus status was reported to be diagnosed by the classifier with high specificity and sensitivity in both the original and validation cohorts. Subsequent analysis determined that TCRs grouped into clusters in the first cohort also showed a tendency toward co-occurrence across the roughly 120 validation repertoires, and about 93% of cluster scores exceeded 0.

The receptor library was made with the immunoSEQ multiplex PCR assay. The study's processing was this. A statistical classification framework was developed to diagnose cytomegalovirus status using the catalog of TCR beta chain sequences. TCRdb took this table from immuneACCESS and kept in-frame rearrangements with V and J called. Such tables lack part of the clones; where checked against another copy, unresolved V genes explain under half of the gap, and the rest is unexplained. That table furnishes V, J and clone size, whereas the DNA furnished D and trimming. Within this sample are some 190,000 clones, with 86% of them counted one time only. The ten largest clones represent approximately 7.7% of the sample. The donors belonged to the validation cohort of over a hundred subjects, which was separate from the approximately 680-subject first cohort. This receptor was obtained from a man aged 25-40 years in good health and CMV-seropositive. The sequencing sample was made of PBMCs.

The DNA sequence is TGTGCCAGCTCCGAATCAACAGGGGTTGGGTCACCCCTCCACTTT. The resulting protein is CASSESTGVGSPLHF. The chain employs TRBV9 and TRBJ1-6; 7 central bases correspond to TRBD1. CDR1 and CDR2, looked up from the germline V gene, are SGDLS and YYNGEE. From V the trimming removes 7 bases and from J it removes 10 bases, while the gene matches leave 14 bases of the junction unaccounted for. The CDR3 spans 15 residues, from the cysteine through the phenylalanine. Only the CDR3 DNA is retained, 45 bases long and in frame from the first base.